Included here is one TCR beta chain sequence, with context. The target antigen is unknown. Germline V CDR1 and CDR2: MNHEY, SVGAGI. This CDR3 contains 15 residues. V dropped 0 bases and J dropped 7 bases, with 15 bases sitting between them. TCRdb's table, derived via immunoSEQ multiplex PCR, lists solely in-frame clones and lacks some. The sample yields tens of thousands of clones, about 74% seen once. This entry is derived from a study of radiotherapy plus CTLA-4 blockade in lung cancer. Findings and limits, study-wide: There was expansion of tumor-derived TCR clones in blood after radiotherapy plus ipilimumab.

Specimen: peripheral blood, collected from a patient treated with radiotherapy plus ipilimumab. The source is a human donor with non-small cell lung cancer whose response to radiotherapy plus ipilimumab could not be evaluated. The V gene is TRBV6-5, the J gene TRBJ1-2; D is perhaps TRBD1 (6 bases). The CDR3 nucleotides are TGTGCCAGCAGTTACTCGAGGGGGGGGGTCCGTGGCTACACCTTC. It yields the protein CASSYSRGGVRGYTF.